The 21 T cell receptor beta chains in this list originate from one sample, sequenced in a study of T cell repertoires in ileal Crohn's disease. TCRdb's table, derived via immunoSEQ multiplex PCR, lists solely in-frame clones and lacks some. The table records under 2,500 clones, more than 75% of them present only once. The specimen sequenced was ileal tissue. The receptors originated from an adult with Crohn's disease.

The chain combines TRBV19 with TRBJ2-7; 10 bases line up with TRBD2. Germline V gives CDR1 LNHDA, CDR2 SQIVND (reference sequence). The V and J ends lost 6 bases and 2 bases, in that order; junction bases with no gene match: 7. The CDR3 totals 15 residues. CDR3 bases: TGTGCCAGTAGCGCCCAAGCGGGGGGGCCCTACGAGCAGTACTTC. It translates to CASSAQAGGPYEQYF.

CDR3 amino acids: CASSVASDTGNTIYF. CDR3 DNA: TGTGCCAGCAGCGTAGCCTCAGACACTGGAAACACCATATATTTT. The rearrangement links TRBV9 to TRBJ1-3; no definite D call. V was cut by 0 bases and J by 2 bases, with 9 bases left in between. The CDR3 covers 15 residues. Germline V CDR1 and CDR2: SGDLS, YYNGEE.

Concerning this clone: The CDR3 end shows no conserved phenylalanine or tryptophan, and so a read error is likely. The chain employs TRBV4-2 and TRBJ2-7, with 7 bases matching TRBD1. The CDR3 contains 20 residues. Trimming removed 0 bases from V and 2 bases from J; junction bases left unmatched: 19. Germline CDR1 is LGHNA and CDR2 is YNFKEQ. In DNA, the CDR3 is TGTGCCAGCAGCCAAGATCTAGGTTTATTCAGGACAGGAACGACCTACGAGCAGTACCTC. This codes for CASSQDLGLFRTGTTYEQYL.

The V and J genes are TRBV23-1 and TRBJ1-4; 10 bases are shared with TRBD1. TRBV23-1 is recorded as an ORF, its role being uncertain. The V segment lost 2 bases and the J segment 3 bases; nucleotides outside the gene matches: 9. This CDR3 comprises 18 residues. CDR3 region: CASSQHDRGRFSNEKLFF. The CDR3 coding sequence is TGCGCCAGCAGTCAACACGACAGGGGGCGCTTTTCTAATGAAAAACTGTTTTTT.

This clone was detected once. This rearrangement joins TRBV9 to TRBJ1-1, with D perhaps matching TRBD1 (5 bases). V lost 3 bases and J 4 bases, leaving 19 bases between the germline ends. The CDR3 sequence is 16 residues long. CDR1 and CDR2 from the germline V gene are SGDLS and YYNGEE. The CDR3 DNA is TGTGCCAGCAGCGACTCTTTGGGGGGAGTGGGCACTGAAGCTTTCTTT. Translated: CASSDSLGGVGTEAFF.

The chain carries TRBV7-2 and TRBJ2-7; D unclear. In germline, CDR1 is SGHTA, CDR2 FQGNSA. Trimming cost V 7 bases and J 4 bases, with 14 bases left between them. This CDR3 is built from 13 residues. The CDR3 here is CASTQLGEYEQYF. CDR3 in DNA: TGTGCCAGCACCCAGCTGGGCGAGTACGAGCAGTACTTC.

CDR3 sequence reads: CASTGYEQYF. The CDR3 bases are TGCGCCAGTACTGGTTACGAGCAGTACTTC. The rearrangement uses TRBV10-1 and TRBJ2-7; D gene unclear. Per germline, CDR1 WNHNN and CDR2 SYGVQD (reference sequence). This CDR3 region has 10 residues. Trimming stripped 9 bases from V and 4 bases from J, with 7 bases between.

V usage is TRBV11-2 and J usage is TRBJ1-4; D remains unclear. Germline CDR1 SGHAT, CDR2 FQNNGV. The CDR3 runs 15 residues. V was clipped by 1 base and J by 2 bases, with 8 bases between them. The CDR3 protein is CASSLGTATNEKLFF. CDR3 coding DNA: TGTGCCAGCAGCTTAGGAACAGCTACTAATGAAAAACTGTTTTTT.

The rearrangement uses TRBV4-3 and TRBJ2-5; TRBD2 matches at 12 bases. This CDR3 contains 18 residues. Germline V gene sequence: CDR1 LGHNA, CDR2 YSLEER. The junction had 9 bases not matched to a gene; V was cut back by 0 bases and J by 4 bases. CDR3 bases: TGCGCCAGCAGCCAAGACCCCTCTAGCGGGGGGGCTGGAGAGACCCAGTACTTC. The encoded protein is CASSQDPSSGGAGETQYF.

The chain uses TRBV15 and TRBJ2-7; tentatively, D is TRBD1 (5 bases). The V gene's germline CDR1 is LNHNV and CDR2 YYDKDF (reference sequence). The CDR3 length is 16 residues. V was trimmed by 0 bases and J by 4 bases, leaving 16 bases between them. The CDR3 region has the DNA TGTGCCACCAGCAGAGAAGACAGAGCCCTATCTTACGAGCAGTACTTC. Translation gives CATSREDRALSYEQYF.

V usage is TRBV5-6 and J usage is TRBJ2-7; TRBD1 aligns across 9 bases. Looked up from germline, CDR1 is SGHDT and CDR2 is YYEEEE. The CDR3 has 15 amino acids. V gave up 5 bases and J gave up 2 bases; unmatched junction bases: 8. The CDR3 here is CASRNRDRVTYEQYF. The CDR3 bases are TGTGCCAGCAGGAACAGGGACAGGGTGACCTACGAGCAGTACTTC.

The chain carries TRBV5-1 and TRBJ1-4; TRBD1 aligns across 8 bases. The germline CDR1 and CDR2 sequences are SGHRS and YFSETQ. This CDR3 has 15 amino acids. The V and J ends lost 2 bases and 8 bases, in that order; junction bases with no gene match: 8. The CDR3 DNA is TGCGCCAGCAGCTTTGGACAGGGCAGGGAGGAAAAACTGTTTTTT. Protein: CASSFGQGREEKLFF.

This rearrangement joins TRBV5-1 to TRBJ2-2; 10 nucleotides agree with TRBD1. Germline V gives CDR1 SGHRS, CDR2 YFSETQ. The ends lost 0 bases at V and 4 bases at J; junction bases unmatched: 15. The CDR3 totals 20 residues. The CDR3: CASSLETGTGVAYRTGELFF. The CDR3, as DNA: TGCGCCAGCAGCTTGGAAACCGGGACAGGGGTCGCTTATCGCACCGGGGAGCTGTTTTTT.

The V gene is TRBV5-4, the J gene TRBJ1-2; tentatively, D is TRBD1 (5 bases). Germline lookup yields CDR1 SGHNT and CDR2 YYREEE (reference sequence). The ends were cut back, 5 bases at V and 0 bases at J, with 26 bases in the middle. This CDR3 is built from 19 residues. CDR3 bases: TGTGCCAGCAGGAAGTCTTTACTGGACACCGGTCTCTCTAACTATGGCTACACCTTC. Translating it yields CASRKSLLDTGLSNYGYTF.

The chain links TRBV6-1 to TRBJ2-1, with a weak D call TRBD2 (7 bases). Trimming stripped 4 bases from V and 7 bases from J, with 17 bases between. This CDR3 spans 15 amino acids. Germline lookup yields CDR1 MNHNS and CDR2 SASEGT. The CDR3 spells CASSGGGGGQNEQFF. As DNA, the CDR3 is TGTGCCAGCAGTGGGGGAGGGGGGGGCCAGAATGAGCAGTTCTTC.

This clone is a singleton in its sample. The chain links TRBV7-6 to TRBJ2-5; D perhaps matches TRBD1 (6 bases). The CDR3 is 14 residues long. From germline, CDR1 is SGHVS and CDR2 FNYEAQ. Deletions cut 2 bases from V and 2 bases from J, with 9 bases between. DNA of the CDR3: TGTGCCAGCAGCTTACTGGGACAACAAGAGACCCAGTACTTC. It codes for CASSLLGQQETQYF.

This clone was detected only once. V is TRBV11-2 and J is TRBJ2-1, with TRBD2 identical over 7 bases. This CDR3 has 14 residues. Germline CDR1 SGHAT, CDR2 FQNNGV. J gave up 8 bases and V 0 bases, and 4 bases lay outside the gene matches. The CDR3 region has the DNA TGTGCCAGCAGCTTAGATCAGGGAGGGGATGAGCAGTTCTTC. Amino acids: CASSLDQGGDEQFF.

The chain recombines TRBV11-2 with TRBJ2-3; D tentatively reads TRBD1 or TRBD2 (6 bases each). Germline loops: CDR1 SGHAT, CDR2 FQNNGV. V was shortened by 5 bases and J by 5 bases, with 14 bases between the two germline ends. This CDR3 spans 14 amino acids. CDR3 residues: CASSLATGRDTQYF. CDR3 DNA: TGTGCCAGCAGCCTAGCGACAGGAAGAGATACGCAGTATTTT.

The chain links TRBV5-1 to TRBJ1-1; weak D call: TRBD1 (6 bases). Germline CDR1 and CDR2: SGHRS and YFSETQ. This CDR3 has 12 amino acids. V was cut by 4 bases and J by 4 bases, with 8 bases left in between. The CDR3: CASSEGGTEAFF. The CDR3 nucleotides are TGCGCCAGCAGCGAAGGGGGCACTGAAGCTTTCTTT.

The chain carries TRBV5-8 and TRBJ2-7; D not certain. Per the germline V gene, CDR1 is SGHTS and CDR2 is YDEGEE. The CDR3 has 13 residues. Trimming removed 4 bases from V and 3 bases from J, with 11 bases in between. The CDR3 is CASSTLSRYEQYF. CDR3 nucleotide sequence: TGTGCCAGCAGCACTCTCTCCCGCTACGAGCAGTACTTC.

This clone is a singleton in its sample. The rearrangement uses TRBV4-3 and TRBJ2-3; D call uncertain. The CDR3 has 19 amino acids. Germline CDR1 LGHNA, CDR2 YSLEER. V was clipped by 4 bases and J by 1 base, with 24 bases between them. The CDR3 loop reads CASSPKSLAAEIRTDTQYF. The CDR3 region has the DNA TGCGCCAGCAGCCCTAAGTCGCTTGCGGCTGAAATCCGCACAGATACGCAGTATTTT.